The clone carrying this T cell receptor beta chain was seen repeatedly, ten times or more. Its antigen is unknown. This sample was taken from a study of human T cells and chemical hapten exposure. Study-level findings and limits: No alteration of TCRs above 1 in 1000 frequency was seen with DPC sensitization.

Total RNA extraction was carried out from unfractionated whole blood. TCRdb reanalysed the 5' RACE reads using MiXCR and keeps one entry per CDR3 protein. The table includes more than 140,000 distinct CDR3 sequences, over 3.5% detected once. CDR1 is DFQATT, CDR2 SNEGSKA, per germline (reference sequence). The CDR3 length is 13 residues. The ends lost 6 bases at V and 8 bases at J; junction bases unmatched: 11. This clonotype originated in a female donor in good health. J is TRBJ1-2 and V is TRBV20-1; 8 bases line up with TRBD1. This chain's CDR3 is CSAGGPGGKGYTF. In DNA, the CDR3 is TGCAGTGCAGGAGGACCAGGGGGCAAAGGCTACACCTTC.